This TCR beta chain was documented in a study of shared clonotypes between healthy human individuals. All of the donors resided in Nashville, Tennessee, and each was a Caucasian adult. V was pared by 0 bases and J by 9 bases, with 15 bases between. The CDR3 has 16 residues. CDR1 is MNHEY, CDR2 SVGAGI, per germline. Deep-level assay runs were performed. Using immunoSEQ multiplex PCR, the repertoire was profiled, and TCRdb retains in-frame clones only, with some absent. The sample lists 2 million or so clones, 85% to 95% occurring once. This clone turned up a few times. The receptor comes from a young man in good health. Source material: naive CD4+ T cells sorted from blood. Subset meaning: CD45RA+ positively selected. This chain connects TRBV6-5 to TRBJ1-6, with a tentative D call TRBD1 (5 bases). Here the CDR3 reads CASSYSRAGSVSPLHF. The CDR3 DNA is TGTGCCAGCAGTTACTCTAGGGCAGGGAGTGTTTCACCCCTCCACTTT.